This T cell receptor (beta chain) appears in the sequencing data of a study of CD8+ T cells in alopecia areata. cDNA serving as the sequencing template came from extracted, reverse transcribed RNA. Clones were sequenced by immunoSEQ multiplex PCR, and TCRdb holds only the in-frame ones, with some missing. The sample has 150,000 to 200,000 clones; 55% are singletons. The sorting of PBMCs gave CD4+ and CD8+ T cells. Study-wide results and limits: Among patients, TCR sharing was less clear than in mice, a difference possibly due in part to HLA diversity in the patient population. Alopecia totalis/universalis scalp especially showed more expanded CD8+ clones than normal scalp.

The trim removed 1 base at V and 3 bases at J, leaving 7 bases unmatched. Per the germline V gene, CDR1 is SGDLS and CDR2 is YYNGEE. The CDR3 consists of 15 residues. Details on this clone: Its antigen is not identified.

Sequencing was done on a sample of CD4+ T cells sorted from blood. This TCR derives from a human donor in good health. The gene calls are TRBV9 and TRBJ2-7; 7 positions agree with TRBD2. The CDR3 nucleotides are TGTGCCAGCAGCGTACGGACTAGTCGTATCTACGAGCAGTACTTC. Protein product: CASSVRTSRIYEQYF.